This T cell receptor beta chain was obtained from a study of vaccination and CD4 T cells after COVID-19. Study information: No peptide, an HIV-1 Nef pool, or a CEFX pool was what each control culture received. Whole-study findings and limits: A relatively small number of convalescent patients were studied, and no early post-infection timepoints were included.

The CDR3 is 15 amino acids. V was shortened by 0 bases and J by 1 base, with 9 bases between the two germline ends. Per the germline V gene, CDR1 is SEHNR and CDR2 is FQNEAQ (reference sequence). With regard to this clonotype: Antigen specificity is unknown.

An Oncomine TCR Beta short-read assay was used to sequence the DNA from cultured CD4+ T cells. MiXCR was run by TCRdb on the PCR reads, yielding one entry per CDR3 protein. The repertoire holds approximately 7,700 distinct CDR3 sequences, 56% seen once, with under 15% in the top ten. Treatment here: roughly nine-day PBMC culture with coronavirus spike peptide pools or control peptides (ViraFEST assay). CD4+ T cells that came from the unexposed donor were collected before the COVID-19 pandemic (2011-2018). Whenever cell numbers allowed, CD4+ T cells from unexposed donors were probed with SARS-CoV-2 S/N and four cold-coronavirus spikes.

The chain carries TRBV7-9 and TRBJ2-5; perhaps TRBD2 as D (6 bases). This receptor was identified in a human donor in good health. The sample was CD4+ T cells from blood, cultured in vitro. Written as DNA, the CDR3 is TGTGCCAGCAGCTTAGCGGGGGGAGGCCAAGAGACCCAGTACTTC. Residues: CASSLAGGGQETQYF. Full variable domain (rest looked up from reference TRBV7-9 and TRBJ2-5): DTGVSQNPRHKITKRGQNVTFRCDPISEHNRLYWYRQTLGQGPEFLTYFQNEAQLEKSRLLSDRFSAERPKGSFSTLEIQRTEQGDSAMYLCASSLAGGGQETQYFGPGTRLLVL.